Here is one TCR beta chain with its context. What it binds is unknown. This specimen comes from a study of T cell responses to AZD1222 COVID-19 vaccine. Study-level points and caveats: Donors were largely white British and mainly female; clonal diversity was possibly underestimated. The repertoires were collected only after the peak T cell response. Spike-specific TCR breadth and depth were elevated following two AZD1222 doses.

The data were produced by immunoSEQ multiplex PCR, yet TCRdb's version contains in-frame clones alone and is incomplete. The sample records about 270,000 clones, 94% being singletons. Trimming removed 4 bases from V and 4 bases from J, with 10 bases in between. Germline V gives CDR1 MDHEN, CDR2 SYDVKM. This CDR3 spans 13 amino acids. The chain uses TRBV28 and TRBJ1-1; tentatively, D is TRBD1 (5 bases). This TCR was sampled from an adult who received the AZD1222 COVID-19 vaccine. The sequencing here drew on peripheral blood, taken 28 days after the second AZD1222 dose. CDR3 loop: CASSSGAVTEAFF. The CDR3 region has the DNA TGTGCCAGCAGTTCCGGGGCGGTCACTGAAGCTTTCTTT.